One sample yielded the 10 T cell receptor beta chains listed below, sequenced in a study of T cell repertoires in aging, cancer and after chemotherapy. The template was genomic DNA from peripheral blood, not RNA. Rearranged V-D-J TRB sequences were amplified with a mixed TRB-A/B primer pool. TCRdb recomputed calls from the multiplex PCR reads with MiXCR, one row per CDR3 protein. The sample holds fewer than 2,000 distinct CDR3 sequences; 45% to 60% are singletons and the top ten take roughly 80%. The sample taken for sequencing was blood. Every receptor here comes from a human donor with a blood cancer.

CDR3 protein: CSAKTGLAGLNEQFF. Written as DNA, the CDR3 is TGCAGCGCAAAAACCGGGCTAGCGGGGCTCAATGAGCAGTTCTTC. The gene calls are TRBV29-1 and TRBJ2-1; 9 bases map to TRBD2. The CDR3 spans 15 residues. V was clipped by 7 bases and J by 6 bases; unmatched bases: 13. The germline V gene has CDR1 SQVTM and CDR2 ANQGSEA.

The chain is built from TRBV7-2 and TRBJ2-1; 8 bases agree with TRBD2. The CDR3 extends over 14 amino acids. Per the germline V gene, CDR1 is SGHTA and CDR2 is FQGNSA. V lost 5 bases and J lost 10; bases outside the gene matches: 10. CDR3 bases: TGTGCCAGCAGCCGTGAGATAGCGGGACGGGAGCAGTTCTTC. This gives the protein CASSREIAGREQFF.

The rearrangement joins TRBV29-1 to TRBJ2-5; D may be TRBD1 (7 bases). The V and J ends lost 6 bases and 7 bases respectively, with 18 bases between them. The CDR3 has 13 residues. Germline CDR1 reads SQVTM; CDR2 reads ANQGSEA. As DNA, the CDR3 is TGCAGCGTACTGGAGGGGGCAGGGGGGACCCAGTACTTC. It codes for CSVLEGAGGTQYF.

The V call is TRBV29-1, the J call TRBJ2-5; a possible D gene is TRBD2 (5 bases). This CDR3 has 13 residues. The V end was cut by 4 bases, the J end by 9 bases, with 18 bases between. CDR1 and CDR2 (germline): SQVTM, ANQGSEA. The CDR3 bases are TGCAGCGTTGTACGGGGAAACCAAGACGCCCAGTACTTC. Amino acid sequence: CSVVRGNQDAQYF.

The chain recombines TRBV27 with TRBJ2-1; no clear D gene. The V gene lost 5 bases and the J gene lost 9 bases, with 26 bases spanning the gap. In germline, CDR1 is MNHEY, CDR2 SMNVEV (reference sequence). CDR3 length: 17 residues. The CDR3 is CASSPPKGPRPWSEQFF. The DNA for the CDR3 is TGTGCCAGCAGTCCTCCCAAGGGCCCGCGTCCTTGGAGTGAGCAGTTCTTC.

The CDR3 loop reads CASIPPPGQNTDTQYF. CDR3 in DNA: TGTGCCAGCATTCCCCCGCCGGGACAGAACACAGATACGCAGTATTTT. The chain carries TRBV6-1 and TRBJ2-3, with 7 nucleotides matching TRBD1. V trimming: 7 bases; J trimming: 2 bases; junction bases outside the gene matches: 12. The V gene's germline CDR1 is MNHNS and CDR2 SASEGT. This CDR3 contains 16 residues.

The chain employs TRBV27 and TRBJ2-1; TRBD1 might be the D (5 bases). Trimming pared 5 bases from V and 3 bases from J, leaving 14 bases between. This CDR3 region has 15 residues. In germline, CDR1 is MNHEY, CDR2 SMNVEV (reference sequence). The CDR3, as DNA: TGTGCCAGCAGTCTAGGGGCAGCTTTCTACAATGAGCAGTTCTTC. Protein: CASSLGAAFYNEQFF.

There are a few counts of this clonotype. The gene calls are TRBV6-5 and TRBJ2-7, with TRBD1 identical over 12 bases. V was pared by 8 bases and J by 6 bases, with 5 bases of the junction left unmatched. Germline V gene data show CDR1 as MNHEY and CDR2 as SVGAGI. The CDR3 is made up of 13 amino acids. The CDR3 nucleotides read TGTGCCAGCTCGGGACAGGGGGCAGGCGAGCAGTACTTC. Amino acids: CASSGQGAGEQYF.

This clonotype was seen a handful of times. The CDR3 sequence is CAISVQNNEQFF. CDR3 bases: TGTGCCATCAGTGTTCAGAACAATGAGCAGTTCTTC. The chain carries TRBV13 and TRBJ2-1; D is undetermined. The V gene lost 10 bases and the J gene lost 5 bases, with 12 bases spanning the gap. Germline lookup yields CDR1 PRHDT and CDR2 FYEKMQ (reference sequence). The CDR3 loop spans 12 amino acids.

The rearrangement links TRBV7-2 to TRBJ1-5; unclear D gene. Deletions cut 7 bases from V and 2 bases from J, with 15 bases between. The CDR3 has 15 residues. CDR1 and CDR2 from the germline V gene are SGHTA and FQGNSA. CDR3: CASTPTILGNQPQHF. CDR3 nucleotide sequence: TGTGCCAGCACCCCCACCATATTGGGCAATCAGCCCCAGCATTTT.